This TCR beta chain was captured in a study of identical twins. Study-wide findings and caveats: Beta out-of-frame sequences displayed a weaker excess of sharing between twins.

This clonotype was seen at least ten times. No antigen is known for it. Template switching, a step in the protocol, added a universal primer site, and cDNA carried unique molecular identifiers. MiXCR, applied by TCRdb to the 5' RACE reads, yields one record per CDR3 protein. The sample lists about 250,000 distinct CDR3 sequences; around 7.6% were seen once. The same data also went into a second study, on yellow fever vaccine responses in identical twins.

This clonotype originated in a woman between 18 and 29 years old in good health. The sample was CD8+ T cells sorted from blood.

The CDR3 DNA is TGTGCCAGCAGCTTAGCTAGCGGGATTGAATTCGGCAATGAGCAGTTCTTC. Amino acids: CASSLASGIEFGNEQFF. The chain is built from TRBV7-7 and TRBJ2-1; 8 bases are a match to TRBD2. The CDR3 loop spans 17 amino acids. In germline, CDR1 is SSHAT, CDR2 FNYEAQ (reference sequence). J gave up 6 bases and V 0 bases, and 10 bases lay outside the gene matches.